The entry below describes one T cell receptor (beta chain). Antigen specificity is unknown. This sample is drawn from a study of OX40 agonist ivuxolimab in advanced cancers. Study background: Patients were treated with ivuxolimab, an agonistic anti-OX40 (CD134) antibody. Averaging roughly 60 years in age, with a range of roughly 23 to 85, the cohort was 80% to 90% male. Eligibility rules accepted prior anti-PD-1, anti-PD-L1 or anti-CTLA-4 therapy, and 35% to 40% had some. Regarding the study as a whole: At 0.1 to 3.0 mg/kg, CD4+ and CD8+ blood T cells expanded clonally by week 6.

The data were produced by immunoSEQ multiplex PCR, yet TCRdb's version contains in-frame clones alone and is incomplete. There are more than 75,000 clones in the sample; around 87% occur only once, and 0.8% to 1% lies in the top ten. From germline, CDR1 is SGHRS and CDR2 YFSETQ. V lost 4 bases, J lost 3 bases, and 10 bases lay in between. The CDR3 sequence is 14 residues long. The V call is TRBV5-1, the J call TRBJ2-2, with D hard to call. Sequences were derived from CD4+ or CD8+ T cells sorted from blood, sampled in a trial of the OX40 agonist ivuxolimab. This receptor was identified in an adult with an advanced solid tumor such as melanoma, head and neck, liver or kidney cancer. The chain's CDR3 is CASSVIPDTGELFF. CDR3 bases: TGCGCCAGCAGCGTGATACCGGACACCGGGGAGCTGTTTTTT.